These 20 T cell receptor beta chains were all obtained from the same sample, sequenced in a study of T cells in women clearing cervical HPV infection (dated by TCRdb to the late 2010s). Libraries were constructed by the immunoSEQ multiplex PCR assay. The source is immuneACCESS, and TCRdb retained only in-frame sequences with V and J called. Part of the clones is not carried over; for the studies checked, unresolved V genes explain less than half of this, and the remainder is unexplained. The sample table includes tens of thousands of clones. The ten largest account for more than 6.5% of the sample. What was sequenced was blood buffy coat. The receptors derive from a woman aged 18 to 75 with a cervical HPV16 infection that either progressed to CIN3+ or cleared (not recorded which).

On this clone itself: The read ends 3 residues shy of where the CDR3 ends; the end is completed using the germline J gene. The genes are TRBV20-1 and TRBJ2-7, with 7 bases that match TRBD1. The CDR3 runs to 14 residues. Germline trimming cut 2 bases from V and 2 bases from J; bases unmatched to any gene: 6. Germline V gene data show CDR1 as DFQATT and CDR2 as SNEGSKA (reference sequence). The covered CDR3 bases are TGCAGTGCTAGATCACAGGGGTTGGCCTACGAG. Translation: CSARSQGLAYE. The entire CDR3 sequence reads CSARSQGLAYEQYF.

A remark on this clone: The read gets to within 3 residues of the CDR3 end, and the germline J gene fills in the rest. The chain joins TRBV20-1 to TRBJ2-7, with no clear D. CDR1 DFQATT and CDR2 SNEGSKA come from the germline V gene (reference sequence). The CDR3 runs to 11 residues. V dropped 3 bases and J dropped 1 base, with 4 bases sitting between them. Partial CDR3 DNA: TGCAGTGCTAGCTATTCCTACGAG. The encoded protein is CSASYSYE. The entire CDR3 sequence reads CSASYSYEQYF.

As regards this clone: The read comes to an end 3 residues before the CDR3 does, leaving the germline J gene to fill in the end. V is TRBV19 and J is TRBJ1-2; no definite D call. Trimming removed 4 bases at V and 4 bases at J, with 13 bases between. Germline loops: CDR1 LNHDA, CDR2 SQIVND (reference sequence). The CDR3 is 14 amino acids. The chain's CDR3 is CASSREKGLYGYTF. The CDR3 DNA, read in part, is TGTGCCAGTAGTAGAGAAAAGGGCCTCTATGGC.

On this clone: The missing CDR3 end, 3 residues past where the read stops, is filled in from the germline J gene. This sequence joins TRBV29-1 and TRBJ1-5; D is perhaps TRBD1 (6 bases). Trimming took off 4 bases at V and 3 bases at J, with 10 bases between the two ends. Germline lookup yields CDR1 SQVTM and CDR2 ANQGSEA. The CDR3 extends over 13 amino acids. CDR3 sequence reads: CSVGGGYNQPQHF. The sequenced CDR3 bases are TGCAGCGTTGGAGGGGGTTACAATCAGCCC.

As for this clone: The missing CDR3 end, 3 residues past where the read stops, is filled in from the germline J gene. The chain employs TRBV10-3 and TRBJ2-3; D is possibly TRBD1 (5 bases). The CDR3 sequence is 14 residues long. The V end lost 3 bases, the J end lost 2 bases, and 9 bases lay between the germline ends. Germline assignment: CDR1 ENHRY and CDR2 SYGVKD. The CDR3 bases that were read are TGTGCCATCAGTGACAGGGCAACCACAGATACG. It yields the protein CAISDRATTDT. The CDR3 as a whole reads CAISDRATTDTQYF.

Notes on this clone: The CDR3 is cut off 3 residues early in the read; its end comes from the germline J gene. This chain connects TRBV18 to TRBJ2-2; D call uncertain. Per germline, CDR1 KGHSH and CDR2 LQKENI. CDR3 length: 16 amino acids. V gave up 5 bases and J gave up 3 bases, with 16 bases separating them. This CDR3 is CASSSPLLSDTGELFF. The DNA read from the CDR3 is TGTGCCAGCTCATCTCCCTTACTATCTGACACCGGGGAG.

Remarks on this clone: The CDR3 is cut off 3 residues early in the read; its end comes from the germline J gene. This chain links TRBV7-2 with TRBJ1-2; D possibly corresponds to TRBD1 (5 bases). The germline CDR1 and CDR2 sequences are SGHTA and FQGNSA. The CDR3 sequence is 15 residues long. Incomplete CDR3 DNA: TGTGCCAGCAGCTCGAGGGCCGGGACTCAGGACGAC. This translates into CASSSRAGTQDD. The full CDR3 is CASSSRAGTQDDYTF.

Of note for this clone: The CDR3 end lies 3 residues beyond the end of the read and is filled in from the germline J gene. The chain links TRBV5-1 to TRBJ2-3; the match to TRBD1 covers 9 bases. Germline V gene data show CDR1 as SGHRS and CDR2 as YFSETQ. The CDR3 loop spans 15 amino acids. The covered CDR3 bases are TGCGCCAGCAGCGCGTCTCTGGGACAGGGTGAGACG. It yields the protein CASSASLGQGET. The whole CDR3 is CASSASLGQGETQYF.

Worth noting for this clone: The read halts 3 residues ahead of the CDR3 end, with the missing end drawn from the germline J gene. The chain links TRBV10-2 to TRBJ1-6, with D perhaps matching TRBD1 (5 bases). Germline V gene data show CDR1 as WSHSY and CDR2 as SAAADI. This CDR3 has 14 residues. V dropped 0 bases and J dropped 11 bases, with 11 bases sitting between them. The CDR3 spells CASSESGGGAPLHF. The sequenced CDR3 bases are TGCGCCAGCAGTGAGTCCGGAGGAGGGGCACCC.

Points on this clone: Read sequence stops 3 residues before the CDR3 end, and the germline J gene provides the missing end. The chain has TRBV7-3 and TRBJ1-2; TRBD1 matches 7 bases. Germline lookup yields CDR1 SGHTA and CDR2 FQGTGA. The CDR3 runs 16 residues. V gave up 5 bases and J gave up 7 bases; unmatched junction bases: 16. CDR3 bases read: TGTGCCAGCAGCCAGGGAGGGGGCGTCGGGCCCGGTGGC. Protein: CASSQGGGVGPGG. The entire CDR3 protein reads CASSQGGGVGPGGYTF.

Worth noting for this clone: The read is 3 residues too short to cover the CDR3 end, so that end is filled in from the germline J gene. The chain employs TRBV11-2 and TRBJ2-3; the D is unclear. Germline V lookup: CDR1 SGHAT, CDR2 FQNNGV. CDR3 size: 15 residues. V gave up 4 bases and J gave up 0 bases, with 11 bases separating them. The sequenced part of the CDR3 DNA is TGTGCCAGCAGCTCTGGCTGGCTGAGCACAGATACG. Translation: CASSSGWLSTDT. The full CDR3 reads CASSSGWLSTDTQYF.

Regarding this clone: The CDR3 end lies 3 residues beyond the end of the read and is filled in from the germline J gene. The chain joins TRBV30 to TRBJ2-3; 7 bases line up with TRBD1. This CDR3 has 12 residues. Germline lookup yields CDR1 GTSNPN and CDR2 SVGIG (reference sequence). The CDR3 protein is CAWGQDNQPQYF. Partial CDR3 DNA: TGTGCCTGGGGACAGGACAATCAGCCG.

For this clone: The read stops 3 residues short of the end of the CDR3; the missing end is completed from the germline J gene. The chain has TRBV30 and TRBJ2-5; 7 bases agree with TRBD2. The CDR3 spans 12 residues. Per germline, CDR1 GTSNPN and CDR2 SVGIG (reference sequence). V was clipped by 5 bases and J by 4 bases; unmatched bases: 4. The CDR3 spells CAWEGGRETQYF. The sequenced CDR3 bases are TGTGCCTGGGAGGGCGGGAGAGAGACC.

The sequenced part of the CDR3 DNA is TGTGCCAGCTCACCAGAGGTCCCTTTA. Its translation is CASSPEVPL. The complete CDR3 reads CASSPEVPLAFF. The rearrangement joins TRBV18 to TRBJ1-1; D not certain. With the read ending 3 residues before the CDR3 end, the germline J gene is used to fill in that end. CDR3 length: 12 amino acids. Per the germline V gene, CDR1 is KGHSH and CDR2 is LQKENI. Complete variable domain (other parts from reference TRBV18 and TRBJ1-1): NAGVMQNPRHLVRRRGQEARLRCSPMKGHSHVYWYRQLPEEGLKFMVYLQKENIIDESGMPKERFSAEFPKEGPSILRIQQVVRGDSAAYFCASSPEVPLAFFGQGTRLTVV.

Notes on this clone: The read falls 3 residues short of the CDR3 end, and the missing part is taken from the germline J gene. The rearrangement links TRBV7-6 to TRBJ1-2, with 8 bases lining up with TRBD1. The CDR3 has 13 residues. J was trimmed by 7 bases and V by 4 bases; bases with no gene match: 5. In germline, CDR1 is SGHVS, CDR2 FNYEAQ. CDR3 DNA (partial): TGTGCCAGCAGCTCGGACAGGGTCGGTGGC. Translated, it gives CASSSDRVGG. The full CDR3 protein is CASSSDRVGGYTF.

Notes on this clone: The observed sequence ends 3 residues before the CDR3 terminus, with the missing tail filled in from the germline J gene. The J gene is TRBJ2-7, the V gene TRBV28, with 7 bases identical to TRBD2. Germline CDR1 and CDR2: MDHEN and SYDVKM. The CDR3 spans 15 residues. J gave up 3 bases and V 5 bases, and 10 bases lay outside the gene matches. The sequenced part of the CDR3 DNA is TGTGCCAGCAGTCAAATAGCGGGTCTACGCTACGAG. Protein: CASSQIAGLRYE. The entire CDR3 protein reads CASSQIAGLRYEQYF.

Remarks on this clone: Read coverage stops 3 residues before the CDR3 terminus; the germline J gene supplies the remainder. The chain couples TRBV10-3 to TRBJ1-1; 9 nucleotides match TRBD1. This CDR3 is built from 13 residues. The J segment lost 4 bases and the V segment lost 5 bases, leaving 2 bases of the junction unmatched. In germline, CDR1 is ENHRY, CDR2 SYGVKD. The chain's CDR3 is CAISKQGATEAFF. Partial CDR3 DNA: TGTGCCATCAGTAAACAGGGGGCCACTGAA.

Notes on this clone: The read stops 3 residues short of the end of the CDR3; the missing end is completed from the germline J gene. This chain joins TRBV24-1 and TRBJ2-2, with TRBD2 identical over 7 bases. The CDR3 covers 18 residues. In germline, CDR1 is KGHDR, CDR2 SFDVKD. Trimming removed 0 bases from V and 0 bases from J; junction bases left unmatched: 6. The CDR3 sequence is CATSDLRRGGPNTGELFF. The part of the CDR3 DNA that was read is TGTGCCACCAGTGATTTGCGCCGGGGAGGGCCGAACACCGGGGAG.

Remarks on this clone: The DNA ends 3 residues before the CDR3 does, and the rest of the CDR3 is filled in from the germline J gene. The rearrangement joins TRBV19 to TRBJ2-2, with 7 bases lining up with TRBD2. This CDR3 contains 16 residues. The germline V gene encodes CDR1 LNHDA and CDR2 SQIVND (reference sequence). The CDR3 DNA, read in part, is TGTGCCAGTAATCCTCGGTCCGGGGGGTTTTATGAAAAG. Translating it yields CASNPRSGGFYEK. In full, the CDR3 reads CASNPRSGGFYEKLFF.

Turning to this clone: The CDR3 end is not reached by the read, which stops 3 residues before it; the germline J gene fills it in. The chain recombines TRBV7-8 with TRBJ1-1; D is possibly TRBD1 (6 bases). Germline-derived CDR1 and CDR2 are SGHVS and FQNEAQ. The CDR3 spans 15 residues. Trimming took 6 bases from V and 3 from J, leaving 17 bases between them. CDR3 in amino acids: CASRPAQGRDTEAFF. The CDR3 DNA, read in part, is TGTGCCAGCAGGCCGGCCCAGGGGAGGGACACTGAA.